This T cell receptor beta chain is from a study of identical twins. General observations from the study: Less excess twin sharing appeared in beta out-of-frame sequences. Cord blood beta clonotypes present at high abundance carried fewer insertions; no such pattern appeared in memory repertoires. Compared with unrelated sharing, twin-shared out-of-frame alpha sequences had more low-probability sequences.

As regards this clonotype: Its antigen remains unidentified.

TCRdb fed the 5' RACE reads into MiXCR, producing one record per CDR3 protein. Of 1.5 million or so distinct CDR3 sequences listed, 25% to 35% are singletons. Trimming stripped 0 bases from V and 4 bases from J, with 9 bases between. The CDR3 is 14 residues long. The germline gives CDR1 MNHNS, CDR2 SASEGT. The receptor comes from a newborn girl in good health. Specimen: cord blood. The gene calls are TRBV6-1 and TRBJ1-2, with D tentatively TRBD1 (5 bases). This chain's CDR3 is CASSEAWDVYGYTF. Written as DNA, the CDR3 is TGTGCCAGCAGTGAAGCGTGGGACGTCTATGGCTACACCTTC.